A selection of T cell receptor beta chains follows, all from one sample in a study of T cells in Graves' hyperthyroidism and ophthalmopathy. One entry per CDR3 protein results from TCRdb running MiXCR on the multiplex PCR reads. The data show hundreds of thousands of distinct CDR3 sequences, 35% to 40% seen once. The sequencing input was blood. These receptors were taken from a man between 18 and 29 years old with Graves' hyperthyroidism. Both conserved end residues are part of each CDR3.

v_gene	len	j_gene	CDR3aa
TRBV7-2	15	TRBJ2-2	CASSFLDSNAGELFF
TRBV20-1	13	TRBJ2-5	CSALPGGRETQYF
TRBV2	14	TRBJ1-4	CASRRQASDEKLFF
TRBV20-1	14	TRBJ2-2	CSARVTEGTGELFF
TRBV2	13	TRBJ2-7	CATRTPGPYEQYF
TRBV19	12	TRBJ1-5	CACADNNQPQHF
TRBV29-1	14	TRBJ2-7	CSVSISGSGNEQYF
TRBV19	15	TRBJ1-1	CASSDPGGLNTEAFF
TRBV25-1	19	TRBJ2-5	CASSEFFFGTGRARETQYF
TRBV12-3/TRBV12-4	16	TRBJ2-7	CASSRGQGISSYEQYF
TRBV25-1	10	TRBJ2-5	CASSTSAQYF
TRBV20-1	13	TRBJ2-5	CSALTDREGTQYF
TRBV4-1	15	TRBJ1-4	CASSQGGQGSEKLFF
TRBV3-1	15	TRBJ1-5	CASSQYYRRGQPQHF
TRBV7-2	17	TRBJ2-3	CASSPETSGSFADTQYF
TRBV9	14	TRBJ2-6	CASSPRGGANVLTF
TRBV19	14	TRBJ1-4	CASSIRPGNEKLFF
TRBV29-1	15	TRBJ1-3	CSVVSQTGTGNTIYF
TRBV10-3	12	TRBJ1-5	CAAVGSNQPQHF